The sequence of this TCR beta chain was determined in a study of blood T cell repertoires in COVID-19. The overall study: Samples representing acute and convalescent COVID-19 were sourced from the United States, Italy and Spain. In each case, the material was cDNA or gDNA derived from T cells, B-cell-depleted T cells, or PBMCs.

Patients of the Seattle cohort, enrolled during active infection, were followed longitudinally. As processed by the authors: Estimation of nucleated cell counts relied on the amplification of reference gene primers. Method: immunoSEQ multiplex PCR; TCRdb's copy keeps in-frame clones and lacks some. Clone size and the V and J calls come from that table; the DNA yielded D and trimming. Of 400,000 or so clones in the sample, 75% to 90% were seen once. V was pared by 4 bases and J by 7 bases, with 8 bases of the junction left unmatched. Per germline, CDR1 KGHDR and CDR2 SFDVKD. The CDR3 spans 14 residues.

Sample: peripheral blood. This TCR was recovered from a middle-aged woman with COVID-19, enrolled during active disease. The rearrangement uses TRBV24-1 and TRBJ2-7; 8 nucleotides agree with TRBD1. The CDR3 DNA reads TGTGCCACCAGTGACCCGGACAGGGCCGCAGAGCAGTACTTC. Its protein is CATSDPDRAAEQYF.